One and the same sample provided the 20 T cell receptor beta chains below, sequenced in a study of OX40 agonist ivuxolimab in advanced cancers. Sequencing used immunoSEQ multiplex PCR; TCRdb keeps in-frame clones, though not all of them. The table records 45,000 to 55,000 clones, around 90% of them present only once. The specimen comprised CD4+ or CD8+ T cells sorted from blood, sampled in a trial of the OX40 agonist ivuxolimab. The source of these receptors is an adult with an advanced solid tumor such as melanoma, head and neck, liver or kidney cancer.

V is TRBV18 and J is TRBJ1-2, with 8 bases aligning to TRBD1. V shed 2 bases and J 4 bases; nucleotides not matched to a gene: 3. From germline, CDR1 is KGHSH and CDR2 LQKENI. This CDR3 region has 14 residues. CDR3 residues: CASSPSTGAYGYTF. CDR3 DNA sequence: TGTGCCAGCTCACCATCGACAGGGGCCTATGGCTACACCTTC. Supplemented by reference TRBV18 and TRBJ1-2, the full variable domain reads NAGVMQNPRHLVRRRGQEARLRCSPMKGHSHVYWYRQLPEEGLKFMVYLQKENIIDESGMPKERFSAEFPKEGPSILRIQQVVRGDSAAYFCASSPSTGAYGYTFGSGTRLTVV.

This clone was picked up a small number of times. The V and J genes are TRBV2 and TRBJ1-5; 10 nucleotides agree with TRBD1. The CDR3 covers 15 residues. Germline loops: CDR1 SNHLY, CDR2 FYNNEI. V was clipped by 7 bases and J by 3 bases; unmatched bases: 6. The CDR3 protein is CASIPDRGPNQPQHF. The CDR3, as DNA: TGTGCCAGCATCCCCGACAGGGGGCCCAATCAGCCCCAGCATTTT. The full variable domain, in which reference TRBV2 and TRBJ1-5 provide the parts outside the CDR3, is EPEVTQTPSHQVTQMGQEVILRCVPISNHLYFYWYRQILGQKVEFLVSFYNNEISEKSEIFDDQFSVERPDGSNFTLKIRSTKLEDSAMYFCASIPDRGPNQPQHFGDGTRLSIL.

The chain joins TRBV6-1 to TRBJ2-5; D gene uncertain. Trimming took 6 bases from V and 5 from J, leaving 10 bases between them. From germline, CDR1 is MNHNS and CDR2 SASEGT. The CDR3 has 12 amino acids. The CDR3 spells CASRDLGETQYF. The CDR3 DNA sequence: TGTGCCAGCAGGGACCTTGGGGAGACCCAGTACTTC.

This clone was found once. The chain employs TRBV27 and TRBJ2-7; 7 positions match TRBD1. Germline V gene sequence: CDR1 MNHEY, CDR2 SMNVEV (reference sequence). With 10 bases clipped from V and 9 bases from J, the junction kept 9 bases outside the gene matches. CDR3 length: 11 residues. In DNA form, the CDR3 reads TGTGCCACCCAACAGGGGCTTGTGCAGTACTTC. Its translation is CATQQGLVQYF.

The chain uses TRBV5-1 and TRBJ2-3; 11 bases fit TRBD2. The CDR3 consists of 17 residues. V lost 0 bases to trimming and J lost 1 base; unmatched junction nucleotides: 4. Per germline, CDR1 SGHRS and CDR2 YFSETQ. CDR3 region: CASSLELAGVGTDTQYF. The CDR3 DNA is TGCGCCAGCAGCTTGGAACTAGCGGGAGTTGGCACAGATACGCAGTATTTT.

The gene calls are TRBV7-6 and TRBJ2-2; 10 nucleotides align to TRBD1. The CDR3 has 17 amino acids. CDR1 and CDR2 from the germline V gene are SGHVS and FNYEAQ. V shed 4 bases, J shed 4 bases, and the junction held 9 bases outside the gene matches. CDR3 bases: TGTGCCAGCAGCTCATACGCCGGGACAGGGGTCACCGGGGAGCTGTTTTTT. This gives the protein CASSSYAGTGVTGELFF.

The rearrangement joins TRBV4-1 to TRBJ2-7; D is unresolved. This CDR3 comprises 14 residues. Germline V gene sequence: CDR1 MGHRA, CDR2 YSYEKL. Trimming removed 0 bases at V and 6 bases at J, with 12 bases between. CDR3 bases: TGCGCCAGCAGCCAAGATAAAGGTATCTCCGAGCAGTACTTC. This translates into CASSQDKGISEQYF.

This sequence joins TRBV28 and TRBJ1-5; D is undetermined. Germline lookup yields CDR1 MDHEN and CDR2 SYDVKM. CDR3 length: 13 amino acids. V lost 3 bases to trimming and J lost 5 bases, with 8 bases between them. The CDR3 DNA sequence: TGTGCCAGCAGTTTTCTCTTACATCAGCCCCAGCATTTT. It yields the protein CASSFLLHQPQHF.

The chain's CDR3 is CASSSTGTRDYEQYF. CDR3 DNA: TGTGCCAGCAGCTCCACCGGGACTAGGGACTACGAGCAGTACTTC. The chain carries TRBV7-3 and TRBJ2-5, with 8 positions matching TRBD2. The end of the DNA aligns better with TRBJ2-7, so the J call may be wrong. Germline CDR1 and CDR2: SGHTA and FQGTGA. The CDR3 covers 15 residues.

There are a few counts of this clone. The chain combines TRBV6-6 with TRBJ2-1, with 9 nucleotides matching TRBD2. Germline V gene data show CDR1 as MNHNY and CDR2 as SVGAGI (reference sequence). The junction had 7 bases not matched to a gene; V was cut back by 0 bases and J by 7 bases. There are 16 residues in the CDR3. The CDR3 DNA reads as TGTGCCAGCAGTTACTCTTGGGCGGGAGGGGGGAATGAGCAGTTCTTC. Its translation: CASSYSWAGGGNEQFF.

The table lists this clone with a few counts. The chain links TRBV29-1 to TRBJ2-5; D is uncertain. CDR1 is SQVTM, CDR2 ANQGSEA, per germline. The CDR3 spans 11 residues. The V gene lost 5 bases and the J gene lost 5 bases, with 9 bases spanning the gap. The CDR3 is CSVKPGETQYF. CDR3 nucleotide sequence: TGCAGCGTTAAACCCGGGGAGACCCAGTACTTC.

V gene TRBV28 combines with J gene TRBJ2-5; D is uncertain. Trimming took off 3 bases at V and 3 bases at J, with 8 bases between the two ends. The CDR3 is 13 residues long. CDR1 is MDHEN, CDR2 SYDVKM, per germline. CDR3 sequence (DNA): TGTGCCAGCAGTTTGCTACGGAAAGAGACCCAGTACTTC. This translates into CASSLLRKETQYF.

V is TRBV5-1 and J is TRBJ2-2, with TRBD1 matching over 7 bases. This CDR3 contains 15 residues. With 0 bases clipped from V and 3 bases from J, the junction kept 2 bases outside the gene matches. The germline CDR1 and CDR2 sequences are SGHRS and YFSETQ. CDR3 sequence (DNA): TGCGCCAGCAGCTTGGGAGGGGGCCACACCGGGGAGCTGTTTTTT. Its protein is CASSLGGGHTGELFF.

This chain links TRBV5-1 with TRBJ1-1; tentative D call: TRBD1 (6 bases). Trimming removed 2 bases from V and 2 bases from J, with 7 bases in between. CDR1 is SGHRS and CDR2 is YFSETQ in the germline V gene. The CDR3 loop spans 13 amino acids. The CDR3 nucleotides are TGCGCCAGCAGCTTACAGGGTAACACTGAAGCTTTCTTT. Translation: CASSLQGNTEAFF.

The rearrangement links TRBV2 to TRBJ1-5; weak D call: TRBD1 (5 bases). This CDR3 has 14 amino acids. Germline loops: CDR1 SNHLY, CDR2 FYNNEI. Trimming took 7 bases from V and 4 from J, leaving 14 bases between them. The CDR3 nucleotides read TGTGCCAGCAAGCGTCAGGGCCCGAATCAGCCCCAGCATTTT. It yields the protein CASKRQGPNQPQHF.

The chain is built from TRBV9 and TRBJ1-5, with a weak D call TRBD1 (6 bases). CDR1 and CDR2 (germline): SGDLS, YYNGEE. Trimming took off 2 bases at V and 6 bases at J, with 9 bases between the two ends. CDR3 length equals 13 residues. Here the CDR3 DNA reads TGTGCCAGCAGCGTGGGGGGGCTTCAGCCCCAGCATTTT. This codes for CASSVGGLQPQHF.

This CDR3 is CASSGPGGTSGEETQYF. The DNA for the CDR3 is TGTGCCAGCAGCGGACCGGGTGGGACTAGCGGGGAAGAGACCCAGTACTTC. J is TRBJ2-7 and V is TRBV9, with TRBD2 identical over 13 bases. The end of the DNA aligns better with TRBJ2-5, so the J call may be wrong. Germline V CDR1 and CDR2: SGDLS, YYNGEE. This CDR3 comprises 17 residues.

The rearrangement joins TRBV6-1 to TRBJ1-3; unclear D gene. This CDR3 is 15 amino acids long. Trimming pared 4 bases from V and 3 bases from J, leaving 13 bases between. From germline, CDR1 is MNHNS and CDR2 SASEGT. CDR3 residues: CASSARGAYGNTIYF. CDR3 nucleotides: TGTGCCAGCAGTGCCCGGGGTGCGTATGGAAACACCATATATTTT.

The CDR3 DNA follows: TGTGCCAGCAGCGGGGGACAGGTGAGCACAGATACGCAGTATTTT. Translating it yields CASSGGQVSTDTQYF. The V gene is TRBV9, the J gene TRBJ2-3; the match to TRBD1 covers 8 bases. The germline V gene has CDR1 SGDLS and CDR2 YYNGEE. The CDR3 totals 15 residues. Trimming cost V 3 bases and J 0 bases; bases outside gene matches: 3. Together with reference TRBV9 and TRBJ2-3, the CDR3 gives the full variable domain: DSGVTQTPKHLITATGQRVTLRCSPRSGDLSVYWYQQSLDQGLQFLIQYYNGEERAKGNILERFSAQQFPDLHSELNLSSLELGDSALYFCASSGGQVSTDTQYFGPGTRLTVL.

The chain has TRBV9 and TRBJ1-5, with 8 bases fitting TRBD1. V was clipped by 4 bases and J by 4 bases; unmatched bases: 7. The germline V gene encodes CDR1 SGDLS and CDR2 YYNGEE. The CDR3 contains 15 residues. CDR3 sequence reads: CASSKGQGENQPQHF. The CDR3 DNA follows: TGTGCCAGCAGCAAAGGACAGGGCGAAAATCAGCCCCAGCATTTT. The whole variable domain, filled in from reference TRBV9 and TRBJ1-5, reads DSGVTQTPKHLITATGQRVTLRCSPRSGDLSVYWYQQSLDQGLQFLIQYYNGEERAKGNILERFSAQQFPDLHSELNLSSLELGDSALYFCASSKGQGENQPQHFGDGTRLSIL.